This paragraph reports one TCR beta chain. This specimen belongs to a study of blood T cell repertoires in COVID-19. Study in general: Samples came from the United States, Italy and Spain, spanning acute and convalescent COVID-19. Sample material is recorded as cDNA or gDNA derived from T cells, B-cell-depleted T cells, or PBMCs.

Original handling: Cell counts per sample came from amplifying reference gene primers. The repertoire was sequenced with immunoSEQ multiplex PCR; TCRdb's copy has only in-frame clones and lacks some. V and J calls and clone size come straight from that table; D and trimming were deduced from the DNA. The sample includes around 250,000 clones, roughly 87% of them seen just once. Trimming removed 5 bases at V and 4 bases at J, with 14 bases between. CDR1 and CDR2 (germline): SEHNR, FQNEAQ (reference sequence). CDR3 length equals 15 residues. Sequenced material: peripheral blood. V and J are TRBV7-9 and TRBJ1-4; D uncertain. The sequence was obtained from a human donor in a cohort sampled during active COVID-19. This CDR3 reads CASSQSLRINEKLFF. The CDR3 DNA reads TGTGCCAGCAGCCAATCCCTCAGAATTAATGAAAAACTGTTTTTT. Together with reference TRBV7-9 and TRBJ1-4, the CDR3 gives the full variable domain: DTGVSQNPRHKITKRGQNVTFRCDPISEHNRLYWYRQTLGQGPEFLTYFQNEAQLEKSRLLSDRFSAERPKGSFSTLEIQRTEQGDSAMYLCASSQSLRINEKLFFGSGTQLSVL.